A single sample gave rise to the 16 T cell receptor beta chains below, sequenced in a study of cytomegalovirus exposure and HLA in healthy donors. With 60 Vbeta and 13 Jbeta primers, the PCR was carried out. The assay was immunoSEQ multiplex PCR, and TCRdb's table has in-frame clones only and misses some. The sample lists about 170,000 clones, 85% occurring once. Material: PBMCs. Receptors originate from a boy aged 2 to 10 in good health and CMV-seronegative.

J is TRBJ2-5 and V is TRBV9; D ambiguous. Germline V gene lookup returns CDR1 SGDLS and CDR2 YYNGEE. There are 12 residues in the CDR3. V was cut by 3 bases and J by 1 base, with 4 bases left in between. The CDR3 DNA reads as TGTGCCAGCAGCGCCGTCCAAGAGACCCAGTACTTC. Residues: CASSAVQETQYF.

The chain carries TRBV2 and TRBJ2-2, with D possibly matching TRBD2 (5 bases). The CDR3 length is 14 residues. V gave up 10 bases and J gave up 4 bases, with 16 bases separating them. Looked up from germline, CDR1 is SNHLY and CDR2 is FYNNEI. The CDR3 sequence: CAMRAPGSTGELFF. The DNA of the CDR3 is TGTGCCATGAGGGCCCCGGGCAGCACCGGGGAGCTGTTTTTT.

The chain combines TRBV6-1 with TRBJ2-7; possible D gene TRBD2, 5 bases. This CDR3 has 12 amino acids. V shed 1 base and J shed 4 bases, with 5 bases lying between them. CDR1 is MNHNS and CDR2 is SASEGT in the germline V gene. CDR3 in amino acids: CASSEGRYEQYV. DNA of the CDR3: TGTGCCAGCAGTGAAGGGAGGTACGAGCAGTACGTC.

The chain employs TRBV5-1 and TRBJ2-3; D is unresolved. CDR3 length equals 15 residues. The germline V gene has CDR1 SGHRS and CDR2 YFSETQ. V lost 0 bases and J 5 bases, leaving 13 bases between the germline ends. The CDR3 DNA sequence: TGCGCCAGCAGCTTGGAGCTGCCTCCCGGAGATACGCAGTATTTT. Protein product: CASSLELPPGDTQYF.

This clone was seen a handful of times. The chain has TRBV7-6 and TRBJ1-6; a weak D match, TRBD1 (5 bases). Germline values: CDR1 SGHVS, CDR2 FNYEAQ. The V end lost 5 bases, the J end lost 14 bases, and 16 bases lay between the germline ends. This CDR3 region has 13 residues. The CDR3 reads CASSQFKEGALHF. Here the CDR3 DNA reads TGTGCCAGCAGCCAATTTAAGGAAGGGGCCCTCCACTTT.

V usage is TRBV7-2 and J usage is TRBJ2-3; 9 positions agree with TRBD2. V shed 1 base and J 4 bases; nucleotides not matched to a gene: 12. Germline V lookup: CDR1 SGHTA, CDR2 FQGNSA. The length of the CDR3 is 18 residues. CDR3 coding DNA: TGTGCCAGCAGCTTAGTCGCTGGCCTAGCGGGGAGTGCAGATACGCAGTATTTT. Amino acids: CASSLVAGLAGSADTQYF.

The gene calls are TRBV18 and TRBJ1-2, with 10 bases identical to TRBD1. Germline V gives CDR1 KGHSH, CDR2 LQKENI. V was clipped by 3 bases and J by 6 bases; unmatched bases: 4. The CDR3 extends over 14 amino acids. The CDR3, as DNA: TGTGCCAGCTCACCCGGGGACAGGGGAAATGGCTACACCTTC. It translates to CASSPGDRGNGYTF.

The sample holds one count of this clone. The rearrangement uses TRBV6-6 and TRBJ2-3; the D gene is possibly TRBD1 (5 bases). V dropped 4 bases and J dropped 0 bases, with 8 bases sitting between them. Germline-derived CDR1 and CDR2 are MNHNY and SVGAGI (reference sequence). There are 14 residues in the CDR3. The CDR3 here is CASSFPGSTDTQYF. The CDR3 region has the DNA TGTGCCAGCAGTTTCCCAGGGAGCACAGATACGCAGTATTTT.

The chain employs TRBV27 and TRBJ2-5, with 12 bases aligning to TRBD2. The CDR3 has 16 residues. V dropped 9 bases and J dropped 0; count of bases not matched to a gene: 8. Germline V gene sequence: CDR1 MNHEY, CDR2 SMNVEV (reference sequence). In nucleotides, the CDR3 is TGTGCCAGTAACCCCAGGACTAGCGGGGACCAAGAGACCCAGTACTTC. As protein: CASNPRTSGDQETQYF.

The genes are TRBV28 and TRBJ2-3, with 8 bases aligning to TRBD1. The length of the CDR3 is 15 residues. Germline CDR1 and CDR2: MDHEN and SYDVKM. Losses at the gene ends were 5 bases for V and 1 base for J; bases not matched to a gene: 5. The chain's CDR3 is CASSTTGAGTDTQYF. Here the CDR3 DNA reads TGTGCCAGCAGTACGACAGGGGCCGGCACAGATACGCAGTATTTT.

CDR3 residues: CASSLERGAREQFF. The DNA of the CDR3 is TGTGCCAGCAGCTTAGAGCGCGGGGCAAGGGAGCAGTTCTTC. The V call is TRBV7-2, the J call TRBJ2-1; D perhaps matches TRBD2 (6 bases). The CDR3 extends over 14 amino acids. Germline V gene data show CDR1 as SGHTA and CDR2 as FQGNSA. V dropped 1 base and J dropped 10 bases, with 14 bases sitting between them.

The J gene is TRBJ2-3, the V gene TRBV7-9; tentative D call: TRBD1 (6 bases). Germline CDR1 reads SEHNR; CDR2 reads FQNEAQ (reference sequence). The length of the CDR3 is 16 residues. Deletions cut 2 bases from V and 0 bases from J, with 12 bases between. CDR3 DNA sequence: TGTGCCAGCAGCTTATGGGGGCGGAAAAGCACAGATACGCAGTATTTT. This gives the protein CASSLWGRKSTDTQYF.

CDR3 nucleotides: TGCGCCAGCAGCGTGGGACTAGCGGAGCAGTTCTTC. This gives the protein CASSVGLAEQFF. The chain has TRBV5-1 and TRBJ2-1, with 10 bases identical to TRBD2. The CDR3 spans 12 residues. Per germline, CDR1 SGHRS and CDR2 YFSETQ. The V gene end was trimmed by 4 bases and the J gene end by 10 bases; junction bases not matched to a gene: 2.

This chain uses TRBV6-5 with TRBJ2-5; TRBD1 aligns across 9 bases. The ends lost 5 bases at V and 5 bases at J; junction bases unmatched: 6. The length of the CDR3 is 14 residues. Germline CDR1 MNHEY, CDR2 SVGAGI. The CDR3 spells CASSRGQGVETQYF. The CDR3 DNA follows: TGTGCCAGCAGTCGGGGACAGGGAGTGGAGACCCAGTACTTC.

This clone appeared a few times. The chain recombines TRBV20-1 with TRBJ1-3, with D unresolved. CDR1 is DFQATT and CDR2 is SNEGSKA in the germline V gene (reference sequence). The CDR3 has 11 residues. The ends were cut back, 1 base at V and 5 bases at J, with 3 bases in the middle. CDR3 amino acids: CSARARNTIYF. In DNA form, the CDR3 reads TGCAGTGCTAGAGCCAGAAACACCATATATTTT.

V and J are TRBV7-2 and TRBJ2-7; 7 nucleotides agree with TRBD2. Germline CDR1 reads SGHTA; CDR2 reads FQGNSA. V was clipped by 1 base and J by 4 bases; unmatched bases: 7. The CDR3 is 15 residues long. The chain's CDR3 is CASSLVWLADYEQYF. The CDR3 nucleotides read TGTGCCAGCAGCTTAGTTTGGCTAGCGGATTACGAGCAGTACTTC.